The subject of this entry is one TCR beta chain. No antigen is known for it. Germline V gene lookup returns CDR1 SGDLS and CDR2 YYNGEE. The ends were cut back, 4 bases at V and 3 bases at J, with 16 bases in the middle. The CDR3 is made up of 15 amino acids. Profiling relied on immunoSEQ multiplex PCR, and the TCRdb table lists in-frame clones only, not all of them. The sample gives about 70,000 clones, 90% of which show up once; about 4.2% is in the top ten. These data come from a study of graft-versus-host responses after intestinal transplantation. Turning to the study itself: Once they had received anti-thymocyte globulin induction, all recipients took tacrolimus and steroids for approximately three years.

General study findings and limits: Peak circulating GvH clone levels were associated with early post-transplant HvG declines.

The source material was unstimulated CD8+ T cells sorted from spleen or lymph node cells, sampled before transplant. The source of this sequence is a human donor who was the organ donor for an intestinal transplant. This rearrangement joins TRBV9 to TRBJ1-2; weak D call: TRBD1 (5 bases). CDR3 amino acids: CASSPDSIGDYGYTF. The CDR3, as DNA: TGTGCCAGCAGCCCAGACAGCATAGGGGACTATGGCTACACCTTC.